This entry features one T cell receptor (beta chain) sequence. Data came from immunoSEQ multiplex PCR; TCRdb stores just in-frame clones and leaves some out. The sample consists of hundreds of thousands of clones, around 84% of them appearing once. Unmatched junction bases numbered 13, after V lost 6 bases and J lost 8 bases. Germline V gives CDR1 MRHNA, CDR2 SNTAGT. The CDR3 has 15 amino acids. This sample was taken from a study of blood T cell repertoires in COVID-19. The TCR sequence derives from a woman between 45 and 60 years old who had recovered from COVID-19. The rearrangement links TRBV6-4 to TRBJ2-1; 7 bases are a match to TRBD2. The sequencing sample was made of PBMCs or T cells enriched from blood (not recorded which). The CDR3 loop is CASSAGHGGWYEQFF. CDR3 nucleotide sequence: TGTGCCAGCAGCGCCGGACACGGGGGGTGGTATGAGCAGTTCTTC.